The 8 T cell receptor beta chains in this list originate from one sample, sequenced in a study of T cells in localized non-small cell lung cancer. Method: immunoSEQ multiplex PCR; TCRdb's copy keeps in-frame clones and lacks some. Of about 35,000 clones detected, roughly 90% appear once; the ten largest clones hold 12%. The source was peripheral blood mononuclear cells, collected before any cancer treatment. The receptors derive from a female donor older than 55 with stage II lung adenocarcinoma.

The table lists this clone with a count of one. Written as DNA, the CDR3 is TGTGCCAGCAGCGTAGATCAAGGGGATGGTTACACTGAAGCTTTCTTT. It yields the protein CASSVDQGDGYTEAFF. V gene TRBV9 combines with J gene TRBJ1-1; weak D call: TRBD1 (5 bases). CDR3 length: 16 amino acids. The V end was cut by 0 bases, the J end by 3 bases, with 15 bases between. Germline loops: CDR1 SGDLS, CDR2 YYNGEE.

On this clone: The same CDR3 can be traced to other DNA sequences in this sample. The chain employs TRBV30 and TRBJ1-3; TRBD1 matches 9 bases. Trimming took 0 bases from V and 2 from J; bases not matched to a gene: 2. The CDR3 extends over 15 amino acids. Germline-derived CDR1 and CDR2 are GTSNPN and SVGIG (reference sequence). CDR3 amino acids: CAWSVGQGTGNTIYF. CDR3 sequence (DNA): TGTGCCTGGAGTGTAGGACAGGGGACTGGAAACACCATATATTTT.

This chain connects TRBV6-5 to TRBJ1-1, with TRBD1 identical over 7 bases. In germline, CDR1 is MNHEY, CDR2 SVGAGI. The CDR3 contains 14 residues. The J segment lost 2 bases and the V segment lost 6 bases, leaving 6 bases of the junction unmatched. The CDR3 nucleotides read TGTGCCAGCAGAGACAGGGCTGGAAACACTGAAGCTTTCTTT. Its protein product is CASRDRAGNTEAFF.

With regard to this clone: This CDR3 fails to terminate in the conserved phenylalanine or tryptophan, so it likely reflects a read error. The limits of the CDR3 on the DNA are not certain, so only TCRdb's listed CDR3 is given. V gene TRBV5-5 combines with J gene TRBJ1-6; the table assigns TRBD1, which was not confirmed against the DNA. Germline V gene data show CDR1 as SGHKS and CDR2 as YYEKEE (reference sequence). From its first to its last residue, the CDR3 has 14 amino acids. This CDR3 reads CASSIGVAGTRSYL.

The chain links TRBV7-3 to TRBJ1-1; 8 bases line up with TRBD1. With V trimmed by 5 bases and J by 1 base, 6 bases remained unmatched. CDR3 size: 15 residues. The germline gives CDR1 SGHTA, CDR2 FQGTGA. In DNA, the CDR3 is TGTGCCAGCAGCATCTCAGGGGGCAGGAACACTGAAGCTTTCTTT. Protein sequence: CASSISGGRNTEAFF.

CDR3 bases: TGTGCCAGCGGGGAGCTGTTTTTT. Its translation: CASGELFF. The chain recombines TRBV28 with TRBJ2-2; D is unresolved. The CDR3 consists of 8 residues. V lost 8 bases to trimming and J lost 8 bases, with 0 bases between them. The germline V gene encodes CDR1 MDHEN and CDR2 SYDVKM.

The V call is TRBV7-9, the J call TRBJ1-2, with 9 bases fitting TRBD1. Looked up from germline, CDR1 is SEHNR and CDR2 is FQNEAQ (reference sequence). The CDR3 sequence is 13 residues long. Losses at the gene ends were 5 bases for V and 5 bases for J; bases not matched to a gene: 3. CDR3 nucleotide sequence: TGTGCCAGCAGCCAGGGACAGGGATATGGCTACACCTTC. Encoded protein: CASSQGQGYGYTF.

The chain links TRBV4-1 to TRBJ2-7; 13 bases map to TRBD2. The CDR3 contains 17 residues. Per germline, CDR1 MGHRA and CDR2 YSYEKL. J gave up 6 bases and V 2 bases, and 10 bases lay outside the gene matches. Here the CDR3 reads CASSQHSGTSGDGEQYF. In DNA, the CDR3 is TGCGCCAGCAGCCAACATTCCGGGACTAGCGGGGACGGCGAGCAGTACTTC.